The 26 T cell receptor beta chains in this list originate from one sample, sequenced in a study of T cell responses to AZD1222 COVID-19 vaccine. The assay was immunoSEQ multiplex PCR, and TCRdb's table has in-frame clones only and misses some. The data show 100,000 to 150,000 clones, 85% seen once. This material consisted of peripheral blood, taken 28 days after the second dose of the MenACWY control vaccine. Receptor source: an adult who received the MenACWY meningococcal vaccine as a control.

The chain recombines TRBV9 with TRBJ2-7; the match to TRBD1 covers 9 bases. CDR1 is SGDLS, CDR2 YYNGEE, per germline. Trimming cost V 8 bases and J 0 bases; bases outside gene matches: 3. This CDR3 region has 13 residues. CDR3 amino acids: CARPGQGSYEQYV. CDR3 sequence (DNA): TGTGCCAGGCCGGGACAGGGCTCCTACGAGCAGTACGTC.

The chain links TRBV9 to TRBJ2-7; 10 bases are shared with TRBD2. With V trimmed by 0 bases and J by 3 bases, 3 bases remained unmatched. The CDR3 has 15 amino acids. CDR1 SGDLS and CDR2 YYNGEE come from the germline V gene. CDR3 loop: CASSVGGLALYEQYF. In DNA, the CDR3 is TGTGCCAGCAGCGTAGGGGGACTAGCGCTCTACGAGCAGTACTTC.

This sequence joins TRBV28 and TRBJ1-3; D not resolved. The CDR3 consists of 16 residues. Trimming pared 4 bases from V and 0 bases from J, leaving 13 bases between. CDR1 MDHEN and CDR2 SYDVKM come from the germline V gene. The CDR3 DNA is TGTGCCAGCAGTTCCCGGCCCGGTAGCTCTGGAAACACCATATATTTT. Amino acid sequence: CASSSRPGSSGNTIYF.

The chain couples TRBV24-1 to TRBJ1-2; D call uncertain. The CDR3 has 12 residues. In germline, CDR1 is KGHDR, CDR2 SFDVKD. The V end was cut by 6 bases, the J end by 5 bases, with 9 bases between. The CDR3 nucleotides are TGTGCCACCAGTTCCCCTCTTTATGGCTACACCTTC. Amino acid sequence: CATSSPLYGYTF.

This CDR3 is CASSSGKAGTPAGYTF. Written as DNA, the CDR3 is TGTGCCAGCAGCTCAGGGAAGGCAGGGACTCCGGCTGGCTACACCTTC. The J gene is TRBJ1-2, the V gene TRBV7-2, with a tentative D call TRBD1 (5 bases). Trimming cost V 4 bases and J 7 bases, with 22 bases left between them. Germline CDR1 and CDR2: SGHTA and FQGNSA. The CDR3 loop spans 16 amino acids.

This chain's CDR3 is CASSLTGWRNTEAFF. CDR3 nucleotide sequence: TGTGCCAGCAGCTTGACAGGGTGGAGAAACACTGAAGCTTTCTTT. The gene calls are TRBV5-5 and TRBJ1-1, with D possibly being TRBD1 (6 bases). V lost 1 base to trimming and J lost 2 bases, with 12 bases between them. Germline values: CDR1 SGHKS, CDR2 YYEKEE (reference sequence). The length of the CDR3 is 15 residues.

The rearrangement links TRBV19 to TRBJ2-1; D is undetermined. The V end lost 7 bases, the J end lost 7 bases, and 17 bases lay between the germline ends. The CDR3 is 14 residues long. Germline CDR1 and CDR2: LNHDA and SQIVND (reference sequence). This chain's CDR3 is CASIERRDYNEQFF. The CDR3 region has the DNA TGTGCCAGTATCGAGAGAAGGGATTATAATGAGCAGTTCTTC.

The rearrangement joins TRBV27 to TRBJ1-1; D gene uncertain. V lost 5 bases and J 0 bases, leaving 7 bases between the germline ends. The germline V gene encodes CDR1 MNHEY and CDR2 SMNVEV (reference sequence). The CDR3 extends over 13 amino acids. The CDR3 is CASSERLNTEAFF. CDR3 sequence (DNA): TGTGCCAGCAGTGAGAGGTTGAACACTGAAGCTTTCTTT.

The table lists this clone with a few counts. The chain carries TRBV20-1 and TRBJ1-6; D uncertain. V was pared by 4 bases and J by 8 bases, with 0 bases between. CDR3 length: 9 amino acids. The V gene's germline CDR1 is DFQATT and CDR2 SNEGSKA (reference sequence). The CDR3 region has the DNA TGCAGTGCTAATTCACCCCTCCACTTT. This codes for CSANSPLHF.

The V call is TRBV11-2, the J call TRBJ1-1; 7 positions agree with TRBD1. CDR1 is SGHAT, CDR2 FQNNGV, per germline. V dropped 1 base and J dropped 1; count of bases not matched to a gene: 0. The CDR3 length is 14 residues. CDR3 amino acids: CASSLGQGNTEAFF. DNA for the CDR3: TGTGCCAGCAGCTTAGGACAGGGGAACACTGAAGCTTTCTTT.

V gene TRBV3-1 (or the pseudogene TRBV3-2) combines with J gene TRBJ2-7; D call uncertain. Germline V gene sequence: CDR1 LGHDT, CDR2 YNNKEL (reference sequence). With 3 bases removed from V and 5 bases from J, the gap between germline ends came to 14 bases. CDR3 length: 14 amino acids. This CDR3 is CASSQYLDGNEQYF. The CDR3 nucleotides are TGTGCCAGCAGCCAGTATCTGGATGGGAACGAGCAGTACTTC.

This chain uses TRBV12-3 or TRBV12-4 with TRBJ2-5; possible D gene TRBD1, 6 bases. The V gene lost 3 bases and the J gene lost 5 bases, with 10 bases spanning the gap. The CDR3 length is 13 residues. CDR3 amino acids: CASSFRGWETQYF. In DNA, the CDR3 is TGTGCCAGCAGTTTTAGGGGGTGGGAGACCCAGTACTTC.

V and J are TRBV19 and TRBJ2-4; D is possibly TRBD1 (6 bases). Germline loops: CDR1 LNHDA, CDR2 SQIVND (reference sequence). This CDR3 contains 18 residues. Deletions cut 8 bases from V and 0 bases from J, with 23 bases between. Here the CDR3 DNA reads TGTGCCAGTGGGGGCAGGCCGCCGGGTCCTCTAGCCAAAAACATTCAGTACTTC. Its protein product is CASGGRPPGPLAKNIQYF.

The chain couples TRBV28 to TRBJ2-5; D unresolved. Germline CDR1 and CDR2: MDHEN and SYDVKM. The CDR3 sequence is 13 residues long. V gave up 6 bases and J gave up 2 bases, with 10 bases separating them. The CDR3 region has the DNA TGTGCCAGCAGGGAAGAGCATCAAGAGACCCAGTACTTC. This encodes CASREEHQETQYF.

The chain has TRBV27 and TRBJ1-4; D is uncertain. The CDR3 length is 16 residues. Per germline, CDR1 MNHEY and CDR2 SMNVEV (reference sequence). Trimming left V 4 bases short and J 4 bases short, with 16 bases between. CDR3 loop: CASSSILDAFNEKLFF. CDR3 nucleotide sequence: TGTGCCAGCAGTTCCATCCTGGACGCCTTTAATGAAAAACTGTTTTTT.

V usage is TRBV3-1 (or the pseudogene TRBV3-2) and J usage is TRBJ1-5; D gene ambiguous. Germline V gene lookup returns CDR1 LGHDT and CDR2 YNNKEL (reference sequence). The CDR3 sequence is 15 residues long. V gave up 3 bases and J gave up 3 bases, with 12 bases separating them. CDR3 DNA: TGTGCCAGCAGCCAGGACCCTTCGGACAATCAGCCCCAGCATTTT. Translation gives CASSQDPSDNQPQHF.

The rearrangement links TRBV7-2 to TRBJ2-7; 7 positions match TRBD1. With V trimmed by 3 bases and J by 2 bases, 4 bases remained unmatched. The CDR3 has 14 amino acids. Germline V gives CDR1 SGHTA, CDR2 FQGNSA. This CDR3 is CASSFRQGPYEQYV. CDR3 DNA sequence: TGTGCCAGCAGCTTTCGACAGGGACCCTACGAGCAGTACGTC.

The J gene is TRBJ2-4, the V gene TRBV6-5; maybe TRBD1 (6 bases). CDR1 MNHEY and CDR2 SVGAGI come from the germline V gene. The CDR3 totals 15 residues. V gave up 0 bases and J gave up 6 bases, with 12 bases separating them. The CDR3: CASSYSGGLGNIQYF. The CDR3 coding sequence is TGTGCCAGCAGTTACTCAGGGGGTTTAGGAAACATTCAGTACTTC.

This chain connects TRBV7-3 to TRBJ1-2; tentatively, D is TRBD1 (6 bases). The CDR3 has 14 amino acids. Trimming took 1 base from V and 8 from J, leaving 14 bases between them. Germline CDR1 and CDR2: SGHTA and FQGTGA. Here the CDR3 DNA reads TGTGCCAGCAGCTTAAATAGGGCAGGGGACGGCTACACCTTC. It yields the protein CASSLNRAGDGYTF.

The V and J genes are TRBV14 and TRBJ1-1; D is perhaps TRBD1 (5 bases). CDR1 SGHDN and CDR2 FVKESK come from the germline V gene. The V gene lost 4 bases and the J gene lost 0 bases, with 15 bases spanning the gap. This CDR3 comprises 16 residues. The CDR3 here is CASSPFEGPMNTEAFF. The CDR3 DNA reads TGTGCCAGCAGCCCATTTGAGGGGCCCATGAACACTGAAGCTTTCTTT.

The rearrangement links TRBV28 to TRBJ2-4; 10 nucleotides agree with TRBD2. After removal of 5 bases from V and 6 bases from J, the junction contained 7 bases not matched to a gene. Germline CDR1 reads MDHEN; CDR2 reads SYDVKM. This CDR3 contains 15 residues. CDR3 in DNA: TGTGCCAGCAGTCCAGCGGGGGGGCAGTTAAACATTCAGTACTTC. Its translation is CASSPAGGQLNIQYF.

The chain uses TRBV7-9 and TRBJ1-1, with D unresolved. CDR3 length: 13 residues. The V gene's germline CDR1 is SEHNR and CDR2 FQNEAQ (reference sequence). Trimming took off 5 bases at V and 7 bases at J, with 14 bases between the two ends. The CDR3 protein is CASSLLGSGEAFF. Written as DNA, the CDR3 is TGTGCCAGCAGCCTTCTTGGGAGCGGTGAAGCTTTCTTT.

The chain combines TRBV6-5 with TRBJ1-2, with 7 bases aligning to TRBD1. The germline CDR1 and CDR2 sequences are MNHEY and SVGAGI. The V segment lost 7 bases and the J segment 7 bases; nucleotides outside the gene matches: 9. The CDR3 totals 13 residues. CDR3 coding DNA: TGTGCCAGCAACTTAAGACAGGGTTCTGGCTACACCTTC. Translation gives CASNLRQGSGYTF.

The chain combines TRBV6-5 with TRBJ2-7; 8 positions match TRBD1. Germline trimming cut 7 bases from V and 3 bases from J; bases unmatched to any gene: 8. Germline CDR1 is MNHEY and CDR2 is SVGAGI. The CDR3 covers 14 residues. In nucleotides, the CDR3 is TGTGCCAGCAAAACCGGGACAGGAGACTACGAGCAGTACTTC. As protein: CASKTGTGDYEQYF.

Only a few counts were recorded for this clone. The chain uses TRBV25-1 and TRBJ2-2; no clear D. From germline, CDR1 is MGHDK and CDR2 SYGVNS. Trimming cost V 6 bases and J 1 base, with 6 bases left between them. CDR3 size: 13 residues. CDR3 residues: CASRDENTGELFF. In nucleotides, the CDR3 is TGTGCCAGCAGGGACGAGAACACCGGGGAGCTGTTTTTT.

V is TRBV4-1 and J is TRBJ1-2, with 8 nucleotides matching TRBD1. The CDR3 runs to 14 residues. Germline trimming cut 3 bases from V and 4 bases from J; bases unmatched to any gene: 4. Germline values: CDR1 MGHRA, CDR2 YSYEKL. The CDR3 is CASSQAGTGYGYTF. CDR3 DNA sequence: TGCGCCAGCAGCCAGGCCGGGACAGGCTATGGCTACACCTTC.